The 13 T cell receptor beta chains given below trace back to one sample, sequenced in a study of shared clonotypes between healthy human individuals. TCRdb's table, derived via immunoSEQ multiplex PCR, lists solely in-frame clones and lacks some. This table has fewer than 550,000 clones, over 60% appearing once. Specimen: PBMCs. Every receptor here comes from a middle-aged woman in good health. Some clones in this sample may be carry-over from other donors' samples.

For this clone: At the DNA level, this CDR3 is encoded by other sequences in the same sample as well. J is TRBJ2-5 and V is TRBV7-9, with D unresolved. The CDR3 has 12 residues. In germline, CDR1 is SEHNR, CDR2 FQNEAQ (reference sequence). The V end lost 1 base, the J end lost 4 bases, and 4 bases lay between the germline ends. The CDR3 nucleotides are TGTGCCAGCAGCTTAGTCAGAGAGACCCAGTACTTC. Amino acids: CASSLVRETQYF.

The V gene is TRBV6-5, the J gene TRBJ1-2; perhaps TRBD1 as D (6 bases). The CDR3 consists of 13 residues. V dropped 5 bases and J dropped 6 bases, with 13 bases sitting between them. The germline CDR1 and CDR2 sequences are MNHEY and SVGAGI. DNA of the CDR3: TGTGCCAGCAGTGCTCAGGGGCAGCATGGCTACACCTTC. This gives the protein CASSAQGQHGYTF.

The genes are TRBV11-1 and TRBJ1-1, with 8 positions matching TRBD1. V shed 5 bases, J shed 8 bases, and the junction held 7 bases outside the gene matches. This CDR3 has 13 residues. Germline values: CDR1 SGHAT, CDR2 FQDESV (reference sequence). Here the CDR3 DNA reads TGTGCCAGCAGCCGAACGAGGACAGGGGAAGCTTTCTTT. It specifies CASSRTRTGEAFF. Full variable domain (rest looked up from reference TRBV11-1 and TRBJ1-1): EAEVAQSPRYKITEKSQAVAFWCDPISGHATLYWYRQILGQGPELLVQFQDESVVDDSQLPKDRFSAERLKGVDSTLKIQPAELGDSAMYLCASSRTRTGEAFFGQGTRLTVV.

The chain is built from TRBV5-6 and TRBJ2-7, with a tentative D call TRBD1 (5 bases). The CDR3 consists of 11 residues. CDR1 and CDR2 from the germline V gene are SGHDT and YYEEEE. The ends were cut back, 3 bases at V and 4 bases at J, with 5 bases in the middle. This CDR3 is CASSYRYEQYF. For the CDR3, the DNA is TGTGCCAGCAGCTACAGGTACGAGCAGTACTTC.

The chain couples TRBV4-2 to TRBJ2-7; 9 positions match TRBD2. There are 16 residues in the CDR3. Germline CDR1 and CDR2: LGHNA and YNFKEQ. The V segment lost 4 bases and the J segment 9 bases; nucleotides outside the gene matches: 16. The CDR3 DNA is TGTGCCAGCAGCCTCAACGAAGGGTCCGGGACTAGCAGGCAGTACTTC. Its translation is CASSLNEGSGTSRQYF.

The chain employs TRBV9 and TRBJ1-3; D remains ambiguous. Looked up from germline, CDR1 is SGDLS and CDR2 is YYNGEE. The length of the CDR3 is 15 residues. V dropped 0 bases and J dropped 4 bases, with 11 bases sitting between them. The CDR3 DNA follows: TGTGCCAGCAGCGTAGCTTGGGGTTTCGGAAACACCATATATTTT. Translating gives CASSVAWGFGNTIYF.

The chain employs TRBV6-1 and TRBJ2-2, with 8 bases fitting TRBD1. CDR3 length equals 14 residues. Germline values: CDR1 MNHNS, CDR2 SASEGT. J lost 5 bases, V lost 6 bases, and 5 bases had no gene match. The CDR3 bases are TGTGCCAGCAGAGACAGGGGAGGAACCGGGGAGCTGTTTTTT. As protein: CASRDRGGTGELFF.

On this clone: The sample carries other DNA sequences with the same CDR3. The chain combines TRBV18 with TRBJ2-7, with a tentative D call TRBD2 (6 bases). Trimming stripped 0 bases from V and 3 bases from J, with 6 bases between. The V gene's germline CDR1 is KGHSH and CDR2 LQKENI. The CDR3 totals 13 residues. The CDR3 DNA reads TGTGCCAGCTCACCACCCGGGAGCTACGAGCAGTACTTC. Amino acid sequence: CASSPPGSYEQYF.

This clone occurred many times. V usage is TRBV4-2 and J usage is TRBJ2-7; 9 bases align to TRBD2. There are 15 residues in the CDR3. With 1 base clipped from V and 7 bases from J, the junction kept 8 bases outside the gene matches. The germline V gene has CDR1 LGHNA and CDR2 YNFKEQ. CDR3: CASSQGASGAWEQYF. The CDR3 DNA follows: TGTGCCAGCAGCCAAGGGGCTAGCGGGGCCTGGGAGCAGTACTTC.

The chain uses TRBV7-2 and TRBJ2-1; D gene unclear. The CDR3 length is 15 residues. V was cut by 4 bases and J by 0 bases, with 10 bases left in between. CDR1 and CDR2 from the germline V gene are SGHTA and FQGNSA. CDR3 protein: CASSSGSGSYNEQFF. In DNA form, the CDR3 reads TGTGCCAGCAGCTCCGGCTCCGGCTCCTACAATGAGCAGTTCTTC.

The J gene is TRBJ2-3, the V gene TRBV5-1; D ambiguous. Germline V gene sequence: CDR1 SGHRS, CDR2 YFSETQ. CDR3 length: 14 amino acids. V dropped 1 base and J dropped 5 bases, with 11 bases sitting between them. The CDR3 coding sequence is TGCGCCAGCAGCTTGCCCAACCCGGGAGATACGCAGTATTTT. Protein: CASSLPNPGDTQYF.

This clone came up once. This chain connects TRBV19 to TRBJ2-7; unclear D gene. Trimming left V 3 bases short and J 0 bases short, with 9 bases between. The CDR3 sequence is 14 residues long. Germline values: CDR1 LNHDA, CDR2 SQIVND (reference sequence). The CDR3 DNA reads TGTGCCAGTAGTATTGGTAGGAGCTCCTACGAGCAGTACTTC. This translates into CASSIGRSSYEQYF.

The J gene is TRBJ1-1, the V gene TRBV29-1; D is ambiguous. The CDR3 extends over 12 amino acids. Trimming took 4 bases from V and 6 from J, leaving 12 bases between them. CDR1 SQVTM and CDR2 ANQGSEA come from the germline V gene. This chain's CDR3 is CSVVGSGAEAFF. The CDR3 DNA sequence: TGCAGCGTTGTTGGCAGTGGGGCTGAAGCTTTCTTT.